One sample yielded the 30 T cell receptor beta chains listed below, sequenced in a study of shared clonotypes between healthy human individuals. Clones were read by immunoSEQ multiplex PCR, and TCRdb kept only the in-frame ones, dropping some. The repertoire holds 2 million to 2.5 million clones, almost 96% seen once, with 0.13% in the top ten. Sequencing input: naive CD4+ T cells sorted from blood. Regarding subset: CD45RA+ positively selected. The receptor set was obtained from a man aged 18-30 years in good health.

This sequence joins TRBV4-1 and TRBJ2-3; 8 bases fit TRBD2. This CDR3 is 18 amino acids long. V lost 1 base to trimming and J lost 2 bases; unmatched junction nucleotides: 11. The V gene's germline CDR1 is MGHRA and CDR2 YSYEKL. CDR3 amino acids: CASSQASVTSGLTDTQYF. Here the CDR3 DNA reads TGCGCCAGCAGCCAAGCCTCAGTTACTAGCGGACTCACAGATACGCAGTATTTT.

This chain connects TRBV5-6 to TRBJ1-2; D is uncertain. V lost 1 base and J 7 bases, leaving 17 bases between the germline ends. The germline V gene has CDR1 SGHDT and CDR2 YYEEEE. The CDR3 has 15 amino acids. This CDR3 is CASSLWGGMVLGYTF. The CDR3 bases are TGTGCCAGCAGCTTGTGGGGAGGGATGGTTCTTGGCTACACCTTC.

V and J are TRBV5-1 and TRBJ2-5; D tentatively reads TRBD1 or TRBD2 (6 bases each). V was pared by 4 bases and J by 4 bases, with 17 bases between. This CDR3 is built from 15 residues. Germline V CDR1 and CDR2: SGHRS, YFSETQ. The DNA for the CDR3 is TGCGCCAGCAGCACTTTCTCGGGGGCGCGAGAGACCCAGTACTTC. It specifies CASSTFSGARETQYF.

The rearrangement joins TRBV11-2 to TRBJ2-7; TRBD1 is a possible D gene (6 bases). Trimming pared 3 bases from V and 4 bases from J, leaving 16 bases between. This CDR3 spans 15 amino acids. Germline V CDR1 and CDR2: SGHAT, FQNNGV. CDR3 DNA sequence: TGTGCCAGCAGCTTCGGCCAGGGGCGCGGTTACGAGCAGTACTTC. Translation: CASSFGQGRGYEQYF.

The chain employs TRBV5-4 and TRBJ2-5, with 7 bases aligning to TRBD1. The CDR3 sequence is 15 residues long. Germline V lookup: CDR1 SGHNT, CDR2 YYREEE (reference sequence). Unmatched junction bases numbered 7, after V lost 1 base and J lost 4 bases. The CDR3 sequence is CASSLTGVGGETQYF. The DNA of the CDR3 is TGTGCCAGCAGCTTGACAGGGGTAGGGGGAGAGACCCAGTACTTC.

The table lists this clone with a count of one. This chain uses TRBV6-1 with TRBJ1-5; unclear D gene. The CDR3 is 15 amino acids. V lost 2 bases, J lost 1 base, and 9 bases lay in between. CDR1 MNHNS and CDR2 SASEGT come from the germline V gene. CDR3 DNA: TGTGCCAGCAGTGAAATACAGATAAGCAATCAGCCCCAGCATTTT. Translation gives CASSEIQISNQPQHF.

CDR3: CASSESALGRRHTQYF. The CDR3 DNA reads TGCGCCAGCAGTGAGTCGGCTCTGGGGCGGAGGCATACGCAGTATTTT. The chain couples TRBV10-2 to TRBJ2-3; D may be TRBD1 or TRBD2 (5 bases each). Germline lookup yields CDR1 WSHSY and CDR2 SAAADI. The V end lost 0 bases, the J end lost 7 bases, and 17 bases lay between the germline ends. The CDR3 sequence is 16 residues long.

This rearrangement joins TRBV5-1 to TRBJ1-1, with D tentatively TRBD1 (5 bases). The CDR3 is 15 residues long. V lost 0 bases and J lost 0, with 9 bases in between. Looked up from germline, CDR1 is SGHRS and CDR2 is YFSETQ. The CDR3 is CASSLAVDMNTEAFF. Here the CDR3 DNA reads TGCGCCAGCAGCTTGGCCGTGGACATGAACACTGAAGCTTTCTTT.

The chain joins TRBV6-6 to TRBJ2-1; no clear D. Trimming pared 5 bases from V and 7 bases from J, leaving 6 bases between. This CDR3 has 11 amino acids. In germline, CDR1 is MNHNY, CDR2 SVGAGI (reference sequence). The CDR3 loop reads CASSLPNEQFF. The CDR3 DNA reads TGTGCCAGCAGTCTCCCAAATGAGCAGTTCTTC.

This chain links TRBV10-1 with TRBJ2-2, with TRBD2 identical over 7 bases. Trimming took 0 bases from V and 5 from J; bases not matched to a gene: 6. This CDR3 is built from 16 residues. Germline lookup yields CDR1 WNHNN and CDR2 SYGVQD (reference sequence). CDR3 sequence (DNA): TGCGCCAGCAGTGAGTCCCAGCGGGATATTACCGGGGAGCTGTTTTTT. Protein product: CASSESQRDITGELFF.

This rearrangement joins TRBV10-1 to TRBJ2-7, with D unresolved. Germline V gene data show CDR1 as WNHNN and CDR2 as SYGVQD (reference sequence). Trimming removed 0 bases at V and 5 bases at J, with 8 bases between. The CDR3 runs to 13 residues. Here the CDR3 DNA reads TGCGCCAGCAGTGAGTCGATAGCCAACGAGCAGTACTTC. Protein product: CASSESIANEQYF.

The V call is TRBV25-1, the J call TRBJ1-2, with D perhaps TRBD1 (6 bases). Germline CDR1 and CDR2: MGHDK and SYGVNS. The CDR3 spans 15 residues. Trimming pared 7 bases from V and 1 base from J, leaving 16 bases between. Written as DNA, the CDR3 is TGTGCCAGCACCGAGGGGGGAATGGGTAACTATGGCTACACCTTC. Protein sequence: CASTEGGMGNYGYTF.

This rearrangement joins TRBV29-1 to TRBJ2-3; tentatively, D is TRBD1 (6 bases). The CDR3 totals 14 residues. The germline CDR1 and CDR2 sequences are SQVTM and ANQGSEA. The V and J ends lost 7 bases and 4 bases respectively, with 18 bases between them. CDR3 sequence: CSAYRQVTADTQYF. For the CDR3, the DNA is TGCAGCGCTTACAGACAGGTTACAGCAGATACGCAGTATTTT.

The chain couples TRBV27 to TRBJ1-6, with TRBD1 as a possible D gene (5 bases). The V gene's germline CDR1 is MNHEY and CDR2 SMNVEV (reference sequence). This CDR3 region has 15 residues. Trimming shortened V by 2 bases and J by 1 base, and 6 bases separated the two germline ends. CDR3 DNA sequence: TGTGCCAGCAGTTTAGAGGGGTCCTATAATTCACCCCTCCACTTT. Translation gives CASSLEGSYNSPLHF.

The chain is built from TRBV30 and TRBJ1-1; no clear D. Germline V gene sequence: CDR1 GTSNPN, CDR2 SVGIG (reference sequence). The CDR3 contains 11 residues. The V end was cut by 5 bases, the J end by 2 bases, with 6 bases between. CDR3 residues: CAWGVNTEAFF. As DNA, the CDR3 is TGTGCCTGGGGGGTTAACACTGAAGCTTTCTTT.

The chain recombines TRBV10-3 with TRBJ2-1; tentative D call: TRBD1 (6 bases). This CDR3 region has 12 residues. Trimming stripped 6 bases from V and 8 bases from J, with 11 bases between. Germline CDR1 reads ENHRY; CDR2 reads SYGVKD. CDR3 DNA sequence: TGTGCCATCAGAACAGCAGGGGATGAGCAGTTCTTC. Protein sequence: CAIRTAGDEQFF.

The CDR3 region is CASSLDLVAVVGYTF. CDR3 DNA sequence: TGCGCCAGCAGCTTGGACCTGGTAGCAGTGGTTGGCTACACCTTC. J is TRBJ1-2 and V is TRBV5-1; D uncertain. The germline V and J ends were trimmed by 0 bases and 7 bases, with 16 bases remaining between them. From germline, CDR1 is SGHRS and CDR2 YFSETQ. This CDR3 has 15 amino acids.

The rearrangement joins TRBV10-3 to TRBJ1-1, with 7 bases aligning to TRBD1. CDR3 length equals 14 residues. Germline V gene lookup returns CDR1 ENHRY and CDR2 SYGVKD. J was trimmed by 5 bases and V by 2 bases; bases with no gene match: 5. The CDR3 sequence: CAISEKTGVTEAFF. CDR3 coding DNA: TGTGCCATCAGTGAGAAAACAGGGGTGACTGAAGCTTTCTTT.

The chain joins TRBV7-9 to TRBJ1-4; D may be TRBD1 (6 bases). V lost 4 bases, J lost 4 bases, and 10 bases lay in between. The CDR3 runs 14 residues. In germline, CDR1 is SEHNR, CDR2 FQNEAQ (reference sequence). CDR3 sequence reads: CASSYRVGNEKLFF. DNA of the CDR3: TGTGCCAGCAGCTACAGGGTTGGTAATGAAAAACTGTTTTTT.

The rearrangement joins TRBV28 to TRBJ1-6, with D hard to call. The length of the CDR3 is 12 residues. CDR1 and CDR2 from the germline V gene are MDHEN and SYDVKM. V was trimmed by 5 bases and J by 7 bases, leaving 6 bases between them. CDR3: CASSRMNSPLHF. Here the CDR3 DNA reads TGTGCCAGCAGTCGAATGAATTCACCCCTCCACTTT. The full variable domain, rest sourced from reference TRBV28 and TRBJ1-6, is DVKVTQSSRYLVKRTGEKVFLECVQDMDHENMFWYRQDPGLGLRLIYFSYDVKMKEKGDIPEGYSVSREKKERFSLILESASTNQTSMYLCASSRMNSPLHFGNGTRLTVT.

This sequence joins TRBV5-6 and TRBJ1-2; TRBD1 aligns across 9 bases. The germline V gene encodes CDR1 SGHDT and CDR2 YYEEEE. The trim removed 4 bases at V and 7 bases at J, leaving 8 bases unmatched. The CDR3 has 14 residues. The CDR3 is CASSLQGQGGGYTF. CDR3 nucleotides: TGTGCCAGCAGCCTTCAGGGACAGGGTGGTGGCTACACCTTC. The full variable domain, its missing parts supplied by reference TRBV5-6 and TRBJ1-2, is DAGVTQSPTHLIKTRGQQVTLRCSPKSGHDTVSWYQQALGQGPQFIFQYYEEEERQRGNFPDRFSGHQFPNYSSELNVNALLLGDSALYLCASSLQGQGGGYTFGSGTRLTVV.

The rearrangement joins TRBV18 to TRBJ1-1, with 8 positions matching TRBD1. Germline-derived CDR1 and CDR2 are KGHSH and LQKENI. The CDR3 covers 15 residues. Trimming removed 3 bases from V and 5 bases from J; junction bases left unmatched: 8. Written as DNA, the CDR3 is TGTGCCAGCTCACCGACAAAACAGGGGGGGACTGAAGCTTTCTTT. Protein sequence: CASSPTKQGGTEAFF.

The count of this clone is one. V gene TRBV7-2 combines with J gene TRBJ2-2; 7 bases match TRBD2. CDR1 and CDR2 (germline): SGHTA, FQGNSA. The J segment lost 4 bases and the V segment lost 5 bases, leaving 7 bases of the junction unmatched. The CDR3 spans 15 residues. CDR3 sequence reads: CASSPGLPSTGELFF. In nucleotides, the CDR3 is TGTGCCAGCAGCCCGGGACTACCATCCACCGGGGAGCTGTTTTTT. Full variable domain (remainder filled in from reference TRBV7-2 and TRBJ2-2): GAGVSQSPSNKVTEKGKDVELRCDPISGHTALYWYRQSLGQGLEFLIYFQGNSAPDKSGLPSDRFSAERTGGSVSTLTIQRTQQEDSAVYLCASSPGLPSTGELFFGEGSRLTVL.

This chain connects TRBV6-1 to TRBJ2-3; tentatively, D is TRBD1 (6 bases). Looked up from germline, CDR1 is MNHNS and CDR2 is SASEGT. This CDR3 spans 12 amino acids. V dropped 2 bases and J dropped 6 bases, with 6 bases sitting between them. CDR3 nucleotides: TGTGCCAGCAGTGAAACAGGGGATACGCAGTATTTT. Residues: CASSETGDTQYF.

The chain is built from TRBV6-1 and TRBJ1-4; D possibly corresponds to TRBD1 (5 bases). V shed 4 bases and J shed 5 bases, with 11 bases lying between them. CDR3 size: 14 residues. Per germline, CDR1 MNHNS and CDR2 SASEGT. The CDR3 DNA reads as TGTGCCAGCAGTGTCCGGGACGGCAATGAAAAACTGTTTTTT. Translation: CASSVRDGNEKLFF.

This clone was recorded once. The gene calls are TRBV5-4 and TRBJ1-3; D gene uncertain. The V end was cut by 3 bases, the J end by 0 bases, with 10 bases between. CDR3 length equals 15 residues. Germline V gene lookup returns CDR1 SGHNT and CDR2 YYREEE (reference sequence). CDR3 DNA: TGTGCCAGCAGCTCTTCCTGGGGCTCTGGAAACACCATATATTTT. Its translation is CASSSSWGSGNTIYF. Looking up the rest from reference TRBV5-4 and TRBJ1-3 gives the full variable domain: ETGVTQSPTHLIKTRGQQVTLRCSSQSGHNTVSWYQQALGQGPQFIFQYYREEENGRGNFPPRFSGLQFPNYSSELNVNALELDDSALYLCASSSSWGSGNTIYFGEGSWLTVV.

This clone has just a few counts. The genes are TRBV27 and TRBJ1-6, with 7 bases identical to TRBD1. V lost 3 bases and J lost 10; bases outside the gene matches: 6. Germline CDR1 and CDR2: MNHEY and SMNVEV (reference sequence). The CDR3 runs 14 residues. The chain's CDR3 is CASSFGDRVSPLHF. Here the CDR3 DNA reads TGTGCCAGCAGTTTTGGAGACAGGGTGTCACCCCTCCACTTT.

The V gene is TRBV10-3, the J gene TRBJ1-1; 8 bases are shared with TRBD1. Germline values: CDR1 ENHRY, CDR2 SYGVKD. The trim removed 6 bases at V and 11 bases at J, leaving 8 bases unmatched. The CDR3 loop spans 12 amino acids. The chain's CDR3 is CAIRDRGPGAFF. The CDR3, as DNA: TGTGCCATCAGAGACAGGGGACCGGGGGCTTTCTTT.

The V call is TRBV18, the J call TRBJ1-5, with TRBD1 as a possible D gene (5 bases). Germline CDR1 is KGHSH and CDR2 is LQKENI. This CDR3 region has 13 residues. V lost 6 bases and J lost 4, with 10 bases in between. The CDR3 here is CASSSGTNQPQHF. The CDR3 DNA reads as TGTGCCAGCTCCTCGGGGACGAATCAGCCCCAGCATTTT.

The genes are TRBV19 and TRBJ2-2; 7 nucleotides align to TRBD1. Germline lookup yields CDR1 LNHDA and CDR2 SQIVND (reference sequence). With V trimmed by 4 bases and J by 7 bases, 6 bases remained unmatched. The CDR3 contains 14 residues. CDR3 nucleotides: TGTGCCAGTAGTAAAAGGGACAGTGACGGGGAGCTGTTTTTT. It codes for CASSKRDSDGELFF.